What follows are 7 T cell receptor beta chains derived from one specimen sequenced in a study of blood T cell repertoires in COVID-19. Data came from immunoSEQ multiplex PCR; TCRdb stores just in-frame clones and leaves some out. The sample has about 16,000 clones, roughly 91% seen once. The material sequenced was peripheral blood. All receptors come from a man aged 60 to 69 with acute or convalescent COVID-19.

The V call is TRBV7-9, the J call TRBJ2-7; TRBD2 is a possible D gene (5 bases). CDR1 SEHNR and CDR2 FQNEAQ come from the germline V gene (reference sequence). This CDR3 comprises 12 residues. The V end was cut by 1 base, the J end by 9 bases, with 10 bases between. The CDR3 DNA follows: TGTGCCAGCAGCTTAGGTGTGGGAGCGCAGTACTTC. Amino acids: CASSLGVGAQYF.

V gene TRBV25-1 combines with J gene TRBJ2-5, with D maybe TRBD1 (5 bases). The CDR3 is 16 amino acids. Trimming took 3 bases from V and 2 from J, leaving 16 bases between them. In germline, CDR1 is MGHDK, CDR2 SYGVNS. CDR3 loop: CASSDRVLVLQETQYF. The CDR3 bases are TGTGCCAGCAGTGACAGGGTTCTGGTACTACAAGAGACCCAGTACTTC.

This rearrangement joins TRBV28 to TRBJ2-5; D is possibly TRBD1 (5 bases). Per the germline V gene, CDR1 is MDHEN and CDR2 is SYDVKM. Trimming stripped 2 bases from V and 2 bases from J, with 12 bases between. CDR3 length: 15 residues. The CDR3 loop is CASSLIGQGQETQYF. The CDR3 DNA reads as TGTGCCAGCAGTTTAATAGGGCAGGGACAAGAGACCCAGTACTTC.

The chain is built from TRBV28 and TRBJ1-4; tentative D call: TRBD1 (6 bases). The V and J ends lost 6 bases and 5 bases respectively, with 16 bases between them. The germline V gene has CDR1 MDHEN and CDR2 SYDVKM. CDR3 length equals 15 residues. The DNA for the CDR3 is TGTGCCAGCAGCCCTTCGGGGGGCGGGAATGAAAAACTGTTTTTT. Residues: CASSPSGGGNEKLFF.

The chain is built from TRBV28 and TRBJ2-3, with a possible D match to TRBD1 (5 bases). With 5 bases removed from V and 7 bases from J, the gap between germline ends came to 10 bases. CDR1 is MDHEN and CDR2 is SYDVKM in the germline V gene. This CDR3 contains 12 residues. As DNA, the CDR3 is TGTGCCAGCAGTCCGCAGGGATATACGCAGTATTTT. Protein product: CASSPQGYTQYF.

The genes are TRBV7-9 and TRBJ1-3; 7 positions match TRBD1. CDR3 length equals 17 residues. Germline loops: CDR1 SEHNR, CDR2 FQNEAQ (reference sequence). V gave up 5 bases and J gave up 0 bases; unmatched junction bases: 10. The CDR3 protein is CASSAGQELISGNTIYF. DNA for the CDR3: TGTGCCAGCAGCGCAGGACAGGAATTAATCTCTGGAAACACCATATATTTT.

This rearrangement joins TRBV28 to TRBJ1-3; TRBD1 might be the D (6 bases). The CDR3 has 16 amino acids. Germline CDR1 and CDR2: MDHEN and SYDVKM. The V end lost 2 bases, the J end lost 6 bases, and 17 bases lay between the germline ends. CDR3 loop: CASSLAGATEINTIYF. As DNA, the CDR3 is TGTGCCAGCAGTTTAGCAGGGGCGACGGAAATAAACACCATATATTTT.